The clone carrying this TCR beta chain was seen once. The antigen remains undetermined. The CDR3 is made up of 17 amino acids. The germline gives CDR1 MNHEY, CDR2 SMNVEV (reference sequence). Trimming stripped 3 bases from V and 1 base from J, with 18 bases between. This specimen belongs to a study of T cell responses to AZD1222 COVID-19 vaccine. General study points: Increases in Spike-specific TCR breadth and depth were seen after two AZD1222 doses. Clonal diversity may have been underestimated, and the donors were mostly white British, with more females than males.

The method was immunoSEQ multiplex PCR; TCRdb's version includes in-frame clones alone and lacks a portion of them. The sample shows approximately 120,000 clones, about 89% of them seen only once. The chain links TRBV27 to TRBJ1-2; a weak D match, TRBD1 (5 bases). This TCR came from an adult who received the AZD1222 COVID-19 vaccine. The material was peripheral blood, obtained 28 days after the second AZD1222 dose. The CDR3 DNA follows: TGTGCCAGCAGTTTTGGGGGGGGTTCCCTTTTTAACTATGGCTACACCTTC. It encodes CASSFGGGSLFNYGYTF.